The clone carrying this T cell receptor beta chain has only a few counts. The antigen remains undetermined. Following extraction, RNA underwent reverse transcription to cDNA, which served as the sequencing template. This table comes from immunoSEQ multiplex PCR, and its TCRdb copy is limited to in-frame clones, with some not included. The data show about 180,000 clones, 59% seen once. The sample belongs to a study of CD8+ T cells in alopecia areata. Overall study context: Each day, treated patients took oral tofacitinib twice, at 5 to 10 mg per dose. Tofacitinib exposure lasted 6 to 18 months, followed by 6 months off drug.

Germline CDR1 is SQVTM and CDR2 is ANQGSEA. V was clipped by 6 bases and J by 1 base; unmatched bases: 3. This CDR3 is built from 13 residues. The study's findings and limits: In scalp samples, resident alphabeta T cells of normal skin are also sequenced. Higher clonality than in normal scalp was seen in lesional scalp, especially alopecia totalis/universalis.

The material was CD4+ T cells sorted from blood, obtained at week 0. The chain recombines TRBV29-1 with TRBJ2-5; 9 bases fit TRBD2. This receptor was identified in a human donor with alopecia areata. Written as DNA, the CDR3 is TGCAGCGTCCCAGCGGGGGGCCAAGAGACCCAGTACTTC. The encoded protein is CSVPAGGQETQYF.